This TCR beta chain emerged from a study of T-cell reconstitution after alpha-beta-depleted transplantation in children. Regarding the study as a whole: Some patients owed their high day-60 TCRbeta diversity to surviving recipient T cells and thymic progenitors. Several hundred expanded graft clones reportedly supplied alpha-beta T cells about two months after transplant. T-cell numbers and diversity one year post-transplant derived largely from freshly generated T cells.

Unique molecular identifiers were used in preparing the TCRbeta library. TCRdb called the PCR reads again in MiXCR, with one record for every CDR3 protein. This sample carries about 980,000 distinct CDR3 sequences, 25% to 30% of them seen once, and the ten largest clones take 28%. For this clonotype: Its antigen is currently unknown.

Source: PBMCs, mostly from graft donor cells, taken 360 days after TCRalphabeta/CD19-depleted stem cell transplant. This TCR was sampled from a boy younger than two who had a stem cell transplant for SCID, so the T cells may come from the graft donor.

CDR3 sequence: CASSEQGALIDEQFF. The CDR3 DNA is TGTGCCAGCAGTGAACAGGGGGCTTTAATCGATGAGCAGTTCTTC. V usage is TRBV2 and J usage is TRBJ2-1; 8 bases align to TRBD1. Looked up from germline, CDR1 is SNHLY and CDR2 is FYNNEI. Trimming cost V 2 bases and J 8 bases; bases outside gene matches: 8. This CDR3 has 15 residues. The entire variable domain, with the rest obtained from reference TRBV2 and TRBJ2-1, is as follows: EPEVTQTPSHQVTQMGQEVILRCVPISNHLYFYWYRQILGQKVEFLVSFYNNEISEKSEIFDDQFSVERPDGSNFTLKIRSTKLEDSAMYFCASSEQGALIDEQFFGPGTRLTVL.